This TCR beta chain was sequenced for a study of blood T cell repertoires in COVID-19. Whole-study context: The United States, Italy and Spain were the sources of the acute and convalescent COVID-19 samples. The analysed material was cDNA or gDNA that came from T cells, B-cell-depleted T cells, or PBMCs.

In Seattle, patients joined the study during active infection and were tracked longitudinally. A single count supports this clone. Original processing methods: Amplification with reference gene primers provided the estimates of nucleated cell counts. The method was immunoSEQ multiplex PCR; TCRdb's version includes in-frame clones alone and lacks a portion of them. V, J and clone size derive from that table, while D and trimming were established from the DNA sequence. The data contain over 100,000 clones, about 85% of them seen just once; the ten biggest clones take up 4% to 5.5%. The clonotype was recovered from a woman aged 50 to 60 with COVID-19, enrolled during active disease. The source material was peripheral blood.

The CDR3 coding sequence is TGTGCCAGCAGCTTGGACCTCGGCGGGGTAGTAGCCGGGGAGCTGTTTTTT. Amino acids: CASSLDLGGVVAGELFF. The chain combines TRBV5-4 with TRBJ2-2, with D possibly matching TRBD2 (6 bases). In germline, CDR1 is SGHNT, CDR2 YYREEE (reference sequence). The CDR3 is 17 amino acids. V was cut by 0 bases and J by 6 bases, with 18 bases left in between.